This paragraph covers one TCR beta chain sequence. This receptor's antigen is unknown. Base qualities are not recorded, but no much larger clone differs from it by a single base. Here V drops 5 bases and J drops 5 bases, and the junction holds 8 bases not matched to any gene. Reading from cysteine to phenylalanine, the CDR3 counts 15 amino acids. Here the CDR3 DNA is all that survives: 45 bases in frame from base 1. CDR1 and CDR2 (SGHTA, FQGNSA) derive from the germline V gene. This record belongs to a study of blood T cell repertoires in COVID-19 (dated by TCRdb to 2020 to 2022). Study-wide context: The collaborator samples originated in the United States, Italy and Spain and spanned the acute and convalescent phases of COVID-19. The samples were drawn from the first 160 participants of the ongoing ImmuneRACE study and from roughly 1,300 subjects provided by 6 global collaborators. The prospective study material was composed of cDNA or gDNA derived from T cells, B-cell-depleted T cells, or PBMCs. The sample metadata nearly always contained a de-identified subject ID, COVID-19 status, age in years and sex. Where available, HLA class I and class II types were taken from metadata supplied by the sample provider and were not determined by assay-based typing. The repertoires were made available in a free public database intended to serve as a resource for research on the immune response to SARS-CoV-2. The dataset comprised deeply sampled blood TCRbeta repertoires from subjects exposed to, actively infected with, or recovered from COVID-19. Points the paper makes about the study in general: The quantity of clinical and demographic metadata differed by source and by participant and was supplied without curation.

TCRbeta CDR3 regions were amplified from genomic DNA using the immunoSEQ Assay, a bias-controlled multiplex PCR. Per the original workflow: The number of nucleated cells in each sample was estimated from the amplification of reference gene primers within the assay. To quantify the absolute abundance of each unique TCRbeta CDR3 rearrangement, sequence reads were collapsed and filtered. For each sample, productive Simpson clonality was calculated by taking the square root of Simpson's diversity index across productive rearrangements. Here the immuneACCESS table is served through TCRdb, limited to in-frame sequences with V and J called. Missing clones are a known gap in these copies; in checked studies unresolved V genes cover under half, and the rest lacks a known reason. The V and J calls and clone size come from that table; D and trimming were worked out from the DNA. A total of 350,000 to 450,000 clones appear in this sample, about 89% of them only once. The top ten clones comprise about 0.83% of the sample.

Participants in the prospective study were aged roughly 18 to 95 years, lived in over 20 United States geographic areas, and enrolled through a virtual design. In the prospective study, cohorts were assigned on the basis of participant-reported clinical history obtained from a screening survey and a study questionnaire. A participant counted as exposed if, within 2 weeks of entering the study, that participant had been in contact with someone who had a PCR-confirmed or clinician-diagnosed COVID-19 case. In the prospective study, whole blood, serum and a nasopharyngeal or oropharyngeal swab were collected from each participant by mobile phlebotomists. Over a 2-month period, participants in the prospective study had the option of providing additional blood draws and questionnaires. Before DNA extraction, blood samples from the prospective study were shipped at room temperature or frozen.

Sequenced sample: PBMCs or T cells enriched from blood (not recorded which). Here the chain combines TRBV7-2 and TRBJ2-1; 8 bases in the junction line up with TRBD2. The sequence came from a woman in her 40s who had been exposed to COVID-19. The nucleotide sequence reads as follows: TGTGCCAGCAGCGCCGGGACTAGGGGTGACAATGAGCAGTTCTTC. Its protein reads: CASSAGTRGDNEQFF.